The entry that follows covers one TCR beta chain sequence. What it recognizes is unknown. These data originate in a study of TIL therapy for anti-PD-1-resistant metastatic lung cancer. About the research overall: Tumor harvest preceded PD-1/PD-L1 blockade, followed by nivolumab treatment. Half of patients were current or former smokers. Tumors carried a median roughly 1.5 non-synonymous mutations per megabase.

Time point noted: pre-treatment sample, taken before nivolumab and TIL therapy. The CDR3 consists of 16 residues. Germline V gene data show CDR1 as SGHRS and CDR2 as YFSETQ. Trimming pared 1 base from V and 6 bases from J, leaving 19 bases between. Study-level findings and limits: Infused TIL clonotypes partially replaced the baseline blood repertoire, then decayed over months.

This was the immunoSEQ v3 assay. Assay used: immunoSEQ multiplex PCR; TCRdb lists only in-frame clones, some missing. The sample consists of about 55,000 clones, roughly 77% of them appearing once. The sequencing here drew on blood, taken at baseline. The chain carries TRBV5-1 and TRBJ1-2; D gene unclear. The source is a person between 25 and 79 years old with non-small cell lung cancer. CDR3 residues: CASSLLGDPKGNGYTF. The CDR3 region has the DNA TGCGCCAGCAGCTTGCTTGGAGACCCAAAAGGAAATGGCTACACCTTC.